This TCR beta chain was sequenced in a study of T cell repertoires in cytomegalovirus infection. Overall study context: Researchers turned to recently identified HLA-C-restricted CMV epitopes as well as well-studied HLA-B-restricted ones. Indications of both CMV infection and matching HLA type were provided by public TCR beta signatures.

To note about this clonotype: The antigen is unknown. Likely a read error: the CDR3 ends without its conserved phenylalanine or tryptophan. Because the CDR3's place on the DNA is in doubt, the DNA is left out and the CDR3 is given as listed by TCRdb.

General study findings and limits: Dominating the ex vivo response were HLA-C-restricted CMV-specific TCR beta clonotypes. Adding up the frequency of public TCR beta families identified people who carried CMV plus the relevant HLA.

Germline V gene data show CDR1 as DFQATT and CDR2 as SNEGSKA (reference sequence). A total of 15 residues make up the CDR3, ends included. TCRdb itself ran the reads through MiXCR, one entry per CDR3 protein. The sample lists hundreds of thousands of distinct CDR3 sequences, 33% occurring once. The chain joins TRBV20-1 to TRBJ2-1; TRBD1 was called by the table and not checked on the DNA. This receptor was identified in a human donor in good health (CMV status not recorded). Some clones in this sample may be carry-over from other donors' samples. The specimen comprised cultured PBMCs, sampled from culture after CMV antigen stimulation. This CDR3 is CSAAYHISSSAPQVV.